This entry lists 29 T cell receptor beta chains sequenced from one sample in a study of identical twins. A single record per CDR3 protein comes from TCRdb applying MiXCR to the 5' RACE reads. Of 500,000 or so distinct CDR3 sequences in the sample, 14% were seen once. Separately, the same data were catalogued under a study of yellow fever vaccine responses in identical twins.

The sequenced material came from CD4+ T cells sorted from blood. These receptors originate from a woman under 30 in good health.

This clonotype was seen many times. The J gene is TRBJ2-2, the V gene TRBV29-1; D might be TRBD1 (5 bases). Trimming stripped 4 bases from V and 7 bases from J, with 19 bases between. Germline CDR1 and CDR2: SQVTM and ANQGSEA. CDR3 length: 15 amino acids. CDR3 loop: CSVGRQGQGSGELFF. CDR3 nucleotide sequence: TGCAGCGTTGGAAGGCAGGGCCAGGGAAGCGGGGAGCTGTTTTTT.

This clonotype has only a few counts. The chain uses TRBV6-1 and TRBJ2-3; TRBD1 matches at 7 bases. Germline V gives CDR1 MNHNS, CDR2 SASEGT. The CDR3 has 15 residues. Unmatched junction bases numbered 14, after V lost 8 bases and J lost 6 bases. CDR3 DNA sequence: TGTGCCAGCTCCCGGACAGGAGCAATCGGGGATACGCAGTATTTT. Protein product: CASSRTGAIGDTQYF.

This CDR3 reads CVHRRGYNEQFF. CDR3 coding DNA: TGTGTCCACAGGCGGGGGTACAATGAGCAGTTCTTC. The chain has TRBV30 and TRBJ2-1; 7 bases map to TRBD2. The CDR3 extends over 12 amino acids. CDR1 is GTSNPN, CDR2 SVGIG, per germline (reference sequence). Together with reference TRBV30 and TRBJ2-1, the CDR3 gives the full variable domain: SQTIHQWPATLVQPVGSPLSLECTVEGTSNPNLYWYRQAAGRGLQLLFYSVGIGQISSEVPQNLSASRPQDRQFILSSKKLLLSDSGFYLCVHRRGYNEQFFGPGTRLTVL.

This clonotype was counted a few times. This rearrangement joins TRBV6-2 or TRBV6-3 to TRBJ2-3; TRBD1 is a possible D gene (6 bases). The V gene's germline CDR1 is MNHEY and CDR2 SVGEGT. The CDR3 runs 16 residues. V was shortened by 5 bases and J by 2 bases, with 17 bases between the two germline ends. The CDR3 nucleotides read TGTGCCAGCAGTGCTCTCGGGACACCCATCACAGATACGCAGTATTTT. This encodes CASSALGTPITDTQYF.

V gene TRBV10-3 combines with J gene TRBJ2-1, with TRBD2 as a possible D gene (5 bases). Trimming removed 6 bases from V and 0 bases from J, with 18 bases in between. This CDR3 region has 17 residues. The V gene's germline CDR1 is ENHRY and CDR2 SYGVKD. The CDR3 sequence: CAISLLLVTSSYNEQFF. CDR3 in DNA: TGTGCCATCAGCTTGCTACTAGTTACGAGCTCCTACAATGAGCAGTTCTTC.

A few counts support this clonotype. The chain recombines TRBV7-9 with TRBJ1-5; TRBD1 is a possible D gene (5 bases). V dropped 5 bases and J dropped 4 bases, with 15 bases sitting between them. This CDR3 has 15 residues. From germline, CDR1 is SEHNR and CDR2 FQNEAQ (reference sequence). The CDR3 sequence: CASSPTGDGNQPQHF. CDR3 bases: TGTGCCAGCAGCCCTACCGGGGACGGTAATCAGCCCCAGCATTTT.

A few counts support this clonotype. The CDR3 does not end in the conserved phenylalanine or tryptophan, so this is likely a read error. For the CDR3, the DNA is TGTGCCAGCAGCTTGGGACCTCTCTCCTACAATGAGCAGTTCCTC. Its translation is CASSLGPLSYNEQFL. The chain recombines TRBV5-8 with TRBJ2-1; unclear D gene. The V gene's germline CDR1 is SGHTS and CDR2 YDEGEE. V was clipped by 0 bases and J by 0 bases, with 7 bases between them. This CDR3 is 15 amino acids long.

This clonotype showed up just a few times. The V call is TRBV28, the J call TRBJ1-2; 9 nucleotides match TRBD1. Trimming removed 2 bases from V and 7 bases from J; junction bases left unmatched: 8. This CDR3 has 15 amino acids. Germline V lookup: CDR1 MDHEN, CDR2 SYDVKM. The CDR3 DNA reads as TGTGCCAGCAGTTTACACCACAGGGGGCAAGTTGGCTACACCTTC. Residues: CASSLHHRGQVGYTF.

This clonotype has just a few counts. The chain combines TRBV10-3 with TRBJ2-3; 7 bases map to TRBD1. Unmatched junction bases numbered 6, after V lost 6 bases and J lost 6 bases. This CDR3 has 13 residues. Per the germline V gene, CDR1 is ENHRY and CDR2 is SYGVKD. The CDR3 protein is CAIRGDRVDTQYF. In DNA form, the CDR3 reads TGTGCCATCAGAGGGGACAGAGTGGATACGCAGTATTTT.

This clonotype was seen a handful of times. The V gene is TRBV7-2, the J gene TRBJ2-5, with D perhaps matching TRBD1 or TRBD2 (5 bases each). Germline V lookup: CDR1 SGHTA, CDR2 FQGNSA. V was pared by 5 bases and J by 5 bases, with 15 bases between. This CDR3 is built from 14 residues. CDR3 sequence reads: CASSTRWGLETQYF. The CDR3 DNA follows: TGTGCCAGCAGCACACGTTGGGGGTTGGAGACCCAGTACTTC.

There are a few counts of this clonotype. The V call is TRBV9, the J call TRBJ2-1; TRBD2 agrees at 10 bases. The CDR3 has 18 residues. Losses at the gene ends were 0 bases for V and 4 bases for J; bases not matched to a gene: 10. In germline, CDR1 is SGDLS, CDR2 YYNGEE. The CDR3 sequence is CASSVVPSGGLGYNEQFF. The CDR3 DNA reads as TGTGCCAGCAGCGTAGTCCCTAGCGGGGGATTGGGTTACAATGAGCAGTTCTTC.

This clonotype has just a few counts. The chain couples TRBV20-1 to TRBJ2-7; possibly TRBD1 or TRBD2 for D (5 bases each). The CDR3 is 13 amino acids. The germline V gene has CDR1 DFQATT and CDR2 SNEGSKA (reference sequence). The CDR3 spells CPDGACPSYEQYF. CDR3 nucleotide sequence: TGCCCCGACGGGGCCTGCCCTTCCTACGAGCAGTACTTC.

In its sample, this clonotype was seen many times. The rearrangement uses TRBV25-1 and TRBJ2-3, with unresolved D. The CDR3 spans 14 residues. The germline V and J ends were trimmed by 0 bases and 1 base, with 5 bases remaining between them. In germline, CDR1 is MGHDK, CDR2 SYGVNS. CDR3 loop: CASSEYDGTDTQYF. DNA for the CDR3: TGTGCCAGCAGTGAATACGACGGCACAGATACGCAGTATTTT.

The chain links TRBV27 to TRBJ2-5; 10 nucleotides align to TRBD1. The germline gives CDR1 MNHEY, CDR2 SMNVEV (reference sequence). This CDR3 contains 15 residues. V was pared by 2 bases and J by 6 bases, with 6 bases of the junction left unmatched. As DNA, the CDR3 is TGTGCCAGCAGTTTACTGGGACAGGGGTTGAAGACCCAGTACTTC. Translation: CASSLLGQGLKTQYF.

This clonotype has a handful of counts. V is TRBV28 and J is TRBJ2-1, with 9 bases that match TRBD2. The germline V gene encodes CDR1 MDHEN and CDR2 SYDVKM. This CDR3 contains 16 residues. The V and J ends lost 7 bases and 6 bases, in that order; junction bases with no gene match: 13. CDR3 sequence reads: CASTQVGLAGTNEQFF. CDR3 nucleotide sequence: TGTGCCAGCACACAAGTAGGGCTAGCGGGAACCAATGAGCAGTTCTTC. The full variable domain, with the rest looked up from reference TRBV28 and TRBJ2-1, is DVKVTQSSRYLVKRTGEKVFLECVQDMDHENMFWYRQDPGLGLRLIYFSYDVKMKEKGDIPEGYSVSREKKERFSLILESASTNQTSMYLCASTQVGLAGTNEQFFGPGTRLTVL.

This chain joins TRBV20-1 and TRBJ2-2; D unresolved. V dropped 0 bases and J dropped 6 bases, with 17 bases sitting between them. This CDR3 region has 16 residues. From germline, CDR1 is DFQATT and CDR2 SNEGSKA (reference sequence). In nucleotides, the CDR3 is TGCAGTGCTAGAGATCGTAGGATTCAGGTCTCCGGGGAGCTGTTTTTT. Its protein is CSARDRRIQVSGELFF.

This chain connects TRBV5-6 to TRBJ2-5; 10 positions match TRBD2. Germline CDR1 reads SGHDT; CDR2 reads YYEEEE. The CDR3 spans 15 residues. J lost 5 bases, V lost 6 bases, and 10 bases had no gene match. The CDR3 DNA follows: TGTGCCAGCATCTCAATAGCGGGAGGTCTGGAGACCCAGTACTTC. Its translation: CASISIAGGLETQYF.

This chain joins TRBV6-2 or TRBV6-3 and TRBJ2-7, with 8 bases matching TRBD2. Germline lookup yields CDR1 MNHEY and CDR2 SVGEGT. CDR3 length equals 15 residues. The V and J ends lost 6 bases and 4 bases, in that order; junction bases with no gene match: 11. The CDR3 DNA follows: TGTGCCAGCAGCCCCGGAAGGCCGGGAGGGTACGAGCAGTACTTC. Translation gives CASSPGRPGGYEQYF.

The chain has TRBV7-9 and TRBJ2-3; TRBD1 aligns across 7 bases. Unmatched junction bases numbered 7, after V lost 4 bases and J lost 3 bases. CDR3 size: 15 residues. The germline CDR1 and CDR2 sequences are SEHNR and FQNEAQ (reference sequence). The CDR3 nucleotides read TGTGCCAGCAGCTACCAAAGACAGGGAACAGATACGCAGTATTTT. Amino acids: CASSYQRQGTDTQYF.

A few counts support this clonotype. Here the CDR3 DNA reads TGTGCCAGCAGTCCCGCCTTTCGGGGGTCTGGGGCCAACGTCCTGACTTTC. Translating it yields CASSPAFRGSGANVLTF. The chain employs TRBV28 and TRBJ2-6; possible D gene TRBD2, 6 bases. The CDR3 is 17 residues long. CDR1 and CDR2 from the germline V gene are MDHEN and SYDVKM. V was clipped by 5 bases and J by 1 base, with 15 bases between them.

This clonotype was picked up a small number of times. This chain joins TRBV3-1 and TRBJ2-1; no clear D gene. This CDR3 spans 15 amino acids. Trimming took off 3 bases at V and 5 bases at J, with 14 bases between the two ends. CDR1 and CDR2 (germline): LGHDT, YNNKEL (reference sequence). The CDR3 loop is CASSQANLKHNEQFF. Here the CDR3 DNA reads TGTGCCAGCAGCCAGGCTAACCTAAAACACAATGAGCAGTTCTTC.

The chain recombines TRBV5-4 with TRBJ2-1, with 11 bases lining up with TRBD2. This CDR3 contains 17 residues. CDR1 and CDR2 from the germline V gene are SGHNT and YYREEE (reference sequence). V trimming: 0 bases; J trimming: 6 bases; junction bases outside the gene matches: 8. The CDR3 protein is CASSLGLAGGTTNEQFF. The DNA of the CDR3 is TGTGCCAGCAGCTTGGGTCTAGCGGGGGGTACTACCAATGAGCAGTTCTTC.

This clonotype showed up just a few times. The genes are TRBV5-1 and TRBJ2-3, with D unclear. Germline CDR1 and CDR2: SGHRS and YFSETQ. The CDR3 extends over 15 amino acids. Trimming cost V 3 bases and J 3 bases, with 14 bases left between them. CDR3 region: CASSSDTGTTDTQYF. The CDR3 nucleotides are TGCGCCAGCAGCTCCGACACTGGTACGACAGATACGCAGTATTTT.

This chain joins TRBV20-1 and TRBJ2-1, with 9 bases that match TRBD1. The V segment lost 6 bases and the J segment 1 base; nucleotides outside the gene matches: 10. Germline assignment: CDR1 DFQATT and CDR2 SNEGSKA (reference sequence). CDR3 length: 16 amino acids. The chain's CDR3 is CSASSVGQGSYNEQFF. The CDR3 DNA reads TGCAGTGCCTCTAGTGTGGGACAGGGATCCTACAATGAGCAGTTCTTC.

This chain joins TRBV14 and TRBJ2-3, with D possibly being TRBD1 (7 bases). The CDR3 has 18 residues. Germline CDR1 reads SGHDN; CDR2 reads FVKESK. V lost 6 bases, J lost 1 base, and 23 bases lay in between. In DNA form, the CDR3 reads TGTGCCAGCAGGCACGGGGGTCGTGTGAGGGGGCGCACAGATACGCAGTATTTT. Translating gives CASRHGGRVRGRTDTQYF.

The CDR3 protein is CASSGTGDWAGELFF. The CDR3 coding sequence is TGCGCCAGCAGCGGAACAGGGGATTGGGCCGGGGAGCTGTTTTTT. This chain connects TRBV4-3 to TRBJ2-2; 7 bases agree with TRBD1. V lost 5 bases to trimming and J lost 6 bases; unmatched junction nucleotides: 9. Germline V gene sequence: CDR1 LGHNA, CDR2 YSLEER. The CDR3 extends over 15 amino acids.

The rearrangement links TRBV30 to TRBJ2-3, with TRBD2 matching over 10 bases. Germline V lookup: CDR1 GTSNPN, CDR2 SVGIG (reference sequence). V trimming: 1 base; J trimming: 2 bases; junction bases outside the gene matches: 9. The CDR3 spans 17 residues. CDR3 sequence: CAWSDDFLAGDTDTQYF. CDR3 bases: TGTGCCTGGAGTGACGACTTTCTAGCGGGGGACACAGATACGCAGTATTTT.

V and J are TRBV5-1 and TRBJ2-3; 8 bases match TRBD2. Per germline, CDR1 SGHRS and CDR2 YFSETQ. The CDR3 totals 15 residues. V shed 3 bases and J 2 bases; nucleotides not matched to a gene: 5. The CDR3 spells CASSSGLAHTDTQYF. CDR3 nucleotide sequence: TGCGCCAGCAGCTCAGGACTAGCTCACACAGATACGCAGTATTTT.

This chain links TRBV5-6 with TRBJ2-1; 7 nucleotides line up with TRBD1. The CDR3 loop spans 18 amino acids. Trimming took 0 bases from V and 0 from J; bases not matched to a gene: 9. Germline V gene lookup returns CDR1 SGHDT and CDR2 YYEEEE. CDR3 in amino acids: CASSLALRGLGSYNEQFF. The CDR3 DNA reads TGTGCCAGCAGCTTGGCCTTGAGGGGGCTAGGCTCCTACAATGAGCAGTTCTTC.